The 22 T cell receptor beta chains given below trace back to one sample, sequenced in a study of shared clonotypes between healthy human individuals. Produced via immunoSEQ multiplex PCR; TCRdb's table is partial and in-frame only. The data hold 2 million to 2.5 million clones, with nearly 97% observed a single time. The specimen was naive CD4+ T cells sorted from blood. Stated subset: CD45RA+ positively selected. These receptors all stem from a man between 18 and 35 years old in good health.

This sequence joins TRBV5-1 and TRBJ2-7; weak D call: TRBD1 (6 bases). Germline V gene data show CDR1 as SGHRS and CDR2 as YFSETQ. The CDR3 contains 15 residues. Trimming took off 4 bases at V and 4 bases at J, with 18 bases between the two ends. CDR3 residues: CASSPGQTRGYEQYF. CDR3 in DNA: TGCGCCAGCAGCCCAGGACAGACTCGAGGGTACGAGCAGTACTTC.

The V call is TRBV18, the J call TRBJ1-4, with D possibly TRBD1 on 5 matching bases. The germline gives CDR1 KGHSH, CDR2 LQKENI. CDR3 length: 12 residues. The V and J ends lost 3 bases and 8 bases respectively, with 7 bases between them. For the CDR3, the DNA is TGTGCCAGCTCACCCGAGGGGGAAAAACTGTTTTTT. Translated, it gives CASSPEGEKLFF.

This CDR3 is CASSLIQASFYGYTF. CDR3 in DNA: TGTGCCAGCAGCTTGATTCAAGCGAGTTTCTATGGCTACACCTTC. The V and J genes are TRBV7-9 and TRBJ1-2; D gene ambiguous. Germline V gene data show CDR1 as SEHNR and CDR2 as FQNEAQ (reference sequence). This CDR3 is 15 amino acids long. Deletions cut 3 bases from V and 4 bases from J, with 15 bases between.

The rearrangement uses TRBV25-1 and TRBJ1-2, with D uncertain. Trimming shortened V by 3 bases and J by 0 bases, and 8 bases separated the two germline ends. Germline CDR1 is MGHDK and CDR2 is SYGVNS. The CDR3 is 14 amino acids. The CDR3 region has the DNA TGTGCCAGCAGTGACAGTCCCCCTAACTATGGCTACACCTTC. It encodes CASSDSPPNYGYTF.

V and J are TRBV5-6 and TRBJ1-2; TRBD1 matches 7 bases. The CDR3 is made up of 15 amino acids. Germline V gives CDR1 SGHDT, CDR2 YYEEEE. J gave up 6 bases and V 4 bases, and 12 bases lay outside the gene matches. The CDR3 here is CASSPLDRPSDGYTF. The CDR3 DNA sequence: TGTGCCAGCAGCCCTTTGGACAGGCCTAGCGATGGCTACACCTTC.

This clone was detected only once. The genes are TRBV6-5 and TRBJ2-7, with D perhaps assigned TRBD1 or TRBD2 (6 bases each). Germline loops: CDR1 MNHEY, CDR2 SVGAGI. With 10 bases removed from V and 0 bases from J, the gap between germline ends came to 16 bases. The CDR3 runs to 14 residues. CDR3 in DNA: TGTGCCACCCAGGGGACTTTTAGCTCCTACGAGCAGTACTTC. Translating gives CATQGTFSSYEQYF.

CDR3 DNA: TGTGCCAGCAAACAGGGGCTCAACTACAATGAGCAGTTCTTC. It specifies CASKQGLNYNEQFF. This chain links TRBV27 with TRBJ2-1, with 7 bases identical to TRBD1. Germline assignment: CDR1 MNHEY and CDR2 SMNVEV (reference sequence). Trimming at V came to 7 bases and at J to 3 bases, leaving 6 bases not matched to a gene. The CDR3 has 14 residues.

The chain has TRBV27 and TRBJ2-7, with TRBD2 as a possible D gene (6 bases). Trimming took 3 bases from V and 2 from J, leaving 11 bases between them. The CDR3 is 14 residues long. CDR1 and CDR2 from the germline V gene are MNHEY and SMNVEV (reference sequence). The CDR3 DNA reads as TGTGCCAGCAGTTTCGGGAGAGACGCCTACGAGCAGTACTTC. Translated, it gives CASSFGRDAYEQYF.

The chain uses TRBV6-1 and TRBJ1-2, with TRBD1 identical over 9 bases. Looked up from germline, CDR1 is MNHNS and CDR2 is SASEGT. CDR3 size: 15 residues. V trimming: 6 bases; J trimming: 5 bases; junction bases outside the gene matches: 10. The CDR3 is CASRGTGQGLYGYTF. CDR3 in DNA: TGTGCCAGCAGGGGTACGGGACAGGGCTTGTATGGCTACACCTTC.

The rearrangement joins TRBV5-1 to TRBJ1-4, with TRBD1 matching 7 bases. With 2 bases clipped from V and 5 bases from J, the junction kept 18 bases outside the gene matches. This CDR3 contains 19 residues. From germline, CDR1 is SGHRS and CDR2 YFSETQ. Here the CDR3 DNA reads TGCGCCAGCAGCTTTTCCATCCGACAGGGCGGGTTGACCAATGAAAAACTGTTTTTT. This translates into CASSFSIRQGGLTNEKLFF.

The chain is built from TRBV14 and TRBJ1-2, with D possibly being TRBD1 (5 bases). The germline V gene has CDR1 SGHDN and CDR2 FVKESK. The CDR3 is 15 amino acids. Trimming removed 3 bases at V and 7 bases at J, with 18 bases between. Here the CDR3 DNA reads TGTGCCAGCAGCCAGTGGGATCAGGGATATCGTGGCTACACCTTC. It codes for CASSQWDQGYRGYTF. Full variable domain (outside the CDR3, taken from reference TRBV14 and TRBJ1-2): EAGVTQFPSHSVIEKGQTVTLRCDPISGHDNLYWYRRVMGKEIKFLLHFVKESKQDESGMPNNRFLAERTGGTYSTLKVQPAELEDSGVYFCASSQWDQGYRGYTFGSGTRLTVV.

V gene TRBV5-1 combines with J gene TRBJ2-7, with TRBD1 matching 7 bases. CDR1 and CDR2 (germline): SGHRS, YFSETQ. The CDR3 extends over 15 amino acids. V lost 1 base to trimming and J lost 5 bases; unmatched junction nucleotides: 9. The CDR3 bases are TGCGCCAGCAGCTTGCCCATTACTACAGGGGACGAGCAGTACTTC. Translation gives CASSLPITTGDEQYF.

V usage is TRBV4-1 and J usage is TRBJ1-4, with D maybe TRBD1 (6 bases). The CDR3 is 18 residues long. Looked up from germline, CDR1 is MGHRA and CDR2 is YSYEKL. The V end lost 2 bases, the J end lost 8 bases, and 24 bases lay between the germline ends. The CDR3 sequence is CASSQHSLGAQGEEKLFF. The CDR3 coding sequence is TGCGCCAGCAGCCAACACTCCCTGGGAGCACAGGGCGAGGAAAAACTGTTTTTT.

The V and J genes are TRBV15 and TRBJ1-5; TRBD1 might be the D (6 bases). Trimming cost V 0 bases and J 6 bases, with 12 bases left between them. The CDR3 is made up of 15 amino acids. Germline V gene lookup returns CDR1 LNHNV and CDR2 YYDKDF (reference sequence). The CDR3 DNA follows: TGTGCCACCAGCAGAGATCCTGGAGGGGGTCAGCCCCAGCATTTT. It specifies CATSRDPGGGQPQHF.

The chain carries TRBV28 and TRBJ1-1; 10 nucleotides align to TRBD1. With V trimmed by 5 bases and J by 3 bases, 3 bases remained unmatched. Germline CDR1 MDHEN, CDR2 SYDVKM. The length of the CDR3 is 14 residues. The CDR3 bases are TGTGCCAGCAGTCCGACAGGGGGCCACACTGAAGCTTTCTTT. Translation gives CASSPTGGHTEAFF.

The sample holds a few counts of this clone. The V and J genes are TRBV2 and TRBJ1-6; tentative D call: TRBD1 (5 bases). The CDR3 is made up of 16 amino acids. V lost 2 bases, J lost 9 bases, and 17 bases lay in between. CDR1 is SNHLY, CDR2 FYNNEI, per germline. The CDR3 DNA follows: TGTGCCAGCAGTGAATCGGAGGGTGGGGGAGTTTCACCCCTCCACTTT. Amino acids: CASSESEGGGVSPLHF.

J is TRBJ2-2 and V is TRBV5-1; 8 bases match TRBD2. V lost 4 bases, J lost 3 bases, and 5 bases stayed unmatched. Germline V gives CDR1 SGHRS, CDR2 YFSETQ. The CDR3 contains 15 residues. The CDR3 reads CASSSGSVDTGELFF. For the CDR3, the DNA is TGCGCCAGCAGCAGCGGGAGCGTCGACACCGGGGAGCTGTTTTTT.

The genes are TRBV7-2 and TRBJ1-3; D not resolved. V was cut by 6 bases and J by 8 bases, with 11 bases left in between. The germline gives CDR1 SGHTA, CDR2 FQGNSA. The CDR3 length is 12 residues. The CDR3 coding sequence is TGTGCCAGCAGTTTTTATTCGGACACCATATATTTT. Its protein product is CASSFYSDTIYF.

J is TRBJ2-5 and V is TRBV2; 7 bases map to TRBD2. Germline loops: CDR1 SNHLY, CDR2 FYNNEI. Unmatched junction bases numbered 16, after V lost 10 bases and J lost 5 bases. The CDR3 consists of 15 residues. The CDR3: CAISRPWGGTETQYF. CDR3 DNA: TGTGCCATCTCCCGCCCCTGGGGGGGGACGGAGACCCAGTACTTC.

Of note for this clone: At the DNA level, this CDR3 is encoded by other sequences in the same sample as well. This chain connects TRBV20-1 to TRBJ1-1; D unclear. The V gene lost 5 bases and the J gene lost 5 bases, with 6 bases spanning the gap. CDR1 DFQATT and CDR2 SNEGSKA come from the germline V gene (reference sequence). This CDR3 contains 10 residues. The CDR3 region is CSASGTEAFF. As DNA, the CDR3 is TGCAGTGCTTCGGGAACTGAAGCTTTCTTT.

For the CDR3, the DNA is TGTGCCAGCAGCTTAAGGGGGATACAAGAGACCCAGTACTTC. Translating gives CASSLRGIQETQYF. The rearrangement links TRBV7-9 to TRBJ2-5; maybe TRBD1 (6 bases). The CDR3 extends over 14 amino acids. Trimming stripped 2 bases from V and 2 bases from J, with 9 bases between. Germline CDR1 SEHNR, CDR2 FQNEAQ (reference sequence).

With regard to this clone: Other DNA sequences of this sample code for an identical CDR3. This chain uses TRBV2 with TRBJ2-7, with TRBD1 matching over 8 bases. The CDR3 loop spans 14 amino acids. Germline loops: CDR1 SNHLY, CDR2 FYNNEI. Germline trimming cut 4 bases from V and 2 bases from J; bases unmatched to any gene: 4. DNA for the CDR3: TGTGCCAGCAGTGTTGACAGGGGCCCCTACGAGCAGTACTTC. It specifies CASSVDRGPYEQYF.